This T cell receptor beta chain was captured by sequencing in a study of blood T cell repertoires in COVID-19. Study background: T cells, B-cell-depleted T cells, or PBMCs supplied cDNA or gDNA.

In germline, CDR1 is SGHNT, CDR2 YYREEE (reference sequence). Losses at the gene ends were 4 bases for V and 0 bases for J; bases not matched to a gene: 6. The CDR3 loop spans 16 amino acids. In the authors' workflow: Using reference gene primer amplification, nucleated cell counts were estimated. The assay was immunoSEQ multiplex PCR, and TCRdb's table has in-frame clones only and misses some. V and J calls and clone size are given by that table; D and trimming were obtained from the DNA. Counted here are fewer than 100,000 clones, around three quarters occurring once; the ten biggest clones make up 10% to 13%.

The J gene is TRBJ2-1, the V gene TRBV5-4; 8 positions match TRBD2. Sequenced: peripheral blood. This sequence was found in a woman in her seventies with acute or convalescent COVID-19. The chain's CDR3 is CASSPSGGASYNEQFF. The CDR3 DNA follows: TGTGCCAGCAGCCCCTCCGGGGGGGCCTCCTACAATGAGCAGTTCTTC.